These 2 T cell receptor delta chains were all obtained from the same sample, sequenced in a study of gamma-delta T cells after stem cell transplantation. TCRdb called clones from the RT-PCR reads again using CATT. Of approximately 16,000 delta-chain clones listed, about 9.8% were seen once; the top ten hold approximately 60%. Source material: gamma-delta T cells. These receptors originate from a human donor. It is not recorded whose cells these are; they may come from a transplant donor.

A note on this clone: This likely came from a read error, as a far larger clone is one base away. Other DNA sequences within the sample encode an identical CDR3. This chain joins TRDV2 and TRDJ3; 8 bases map to TRDD3. Per the germline V gene, CDR1 is GEAIGNYY and CDR2 is EKD. CDR3 length: 23 residues. V lost 0 bases, J lost 0 bases, and 18 bases stayed unmatched. The CDR3 sequence is CACDTAPTGGPNLSSWDTRQMFF. CDR3 sequence (DNA): TGTGCCTGTGACACCGCGCCCACTGGGGGCCCCAACCTAAGCTCCTGGGACACCCGACAGATGTTTTTC.

A note on this clone: At one end the junction does not follow the germline gene, possibly because of a read error. The chain carries TRDV2 and TRDJ1, with unresolved D. CDR1 is GEAIGNYY, CDR2 EKD, per germline. The CDR3 extends over 19 amino acids. CDR3 region: CACDTVASTVDTDTDNLIF. The CDR3 DNA reads TGTGCCTGTGACACCGTAGCTTCTACTGTGGACACGGACACCGATAACCTCATCTTT.